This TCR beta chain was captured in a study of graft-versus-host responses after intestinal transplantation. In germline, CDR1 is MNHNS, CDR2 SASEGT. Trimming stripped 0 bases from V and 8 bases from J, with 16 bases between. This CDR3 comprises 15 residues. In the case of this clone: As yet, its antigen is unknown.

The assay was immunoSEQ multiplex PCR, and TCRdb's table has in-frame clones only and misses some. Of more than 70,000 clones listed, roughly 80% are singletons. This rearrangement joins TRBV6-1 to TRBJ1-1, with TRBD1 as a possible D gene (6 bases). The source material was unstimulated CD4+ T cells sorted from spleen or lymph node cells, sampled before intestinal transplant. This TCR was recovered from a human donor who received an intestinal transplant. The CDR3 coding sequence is TGTGCCAGCAGTGAAGCCCCAACGAGGGGGTACGAAGCTTTCTTT. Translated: CASSEAPTRGYEAFF.